The clone carrying this TCR beta chain appeared many times. RNA transcripts served as the template for amplifying TCR beta CDR3 regions. With the HTBI primer set, the TCR CDR3 went through a first round of RT-PCR. MiXCR, run by TCRdb on the multiplex PCR reads, gives a single entry per CDR3 protein. The table shows about 380,000 distinct CDR3 sequences, with over 11% occurring only once. This sample is drawn from a study of T cells in Graves' hyperthyroidism and ophthalmopathy. Clinicians diagnosed patients from clinical symptoms, serum thyroxine and TRAb, thyroid ultrasound and orbital computed tomography. With 5 bases clipped from V and 9 bases from J, the junction kept 14 bases outside the gene matches. In germline, CDR1 is MNHNS, CDR2 SASEGT. The CDR3 totals 16 residues.

The gene calls are TRBV6-1 and TRBJ2-1; 9 bases fit TRBD1. The TCR comes from a woman in her sixties or seventies with Graves' hyperthyroidism. Sequenced input: blood. CDR3 nucleotide sequence: TGTGCCAGCAGTTATTACGGGACAGGGTTAGGAGCTGAGCAGTTCTTC. Translated, it gives CASSYYGTGLGAEQFF.